The 9 T cell receptor beta chains in this list originate from one sample, sequenced in a study of vaccination and CD4 T cells after COVID-19. These receptors' targets are unknown. Treatment: roughly ten-day PBMC culture with coronavirus spike peptide pools or control peptides (ViraFEST assay). At the Johns Hopkins FTIC core, DNA taken from cultured CD4+ T cells was sequenced by way of the Oncomine TCR Beta short-read assay. Via MiXCR, TCRdb re-called the PCR reads, giving one row per CDR3 protein. The table shows approximately 15,000 distinct CDR3 sequences, with about 55% occurring only once. This material consisted of CD4+ T cells from blood, cultured in vitro, taken before SARS-CoV-2 vaccination. Receptors originate from a human donor who had recovered from COVID-19.

This clonotype was picked up a small number of times. The chain couples TRBV6-1 to TRBJ1-6; the D is unclear. The ends were cut back, 6 bases at V and 14 bases at J, with 17 bases in the middle. Germline CDR1 reads MNHNS; CDR2 reads SASEGT. This CDR3 spans 13 amino acids. CDR3 sequence reads: CASSSENGRALHF. CDR3 coding DNA: TGTGCCAGCAGCTCTGAGAATGGACGGGCCCTCCACTTT.

This clonotype was counted between two and nine times. The gene calls are TRBV24-1 and TRBJ1-3, with unresolved D. Trimming left V 12 bases short and J 0 bases short, with 8 bases between. CDR3 size: 12 residues. Germline CDR1 and CDR2: KGHDR and SFDVKD. CDR3 sequence (DNA): TGTGCCGCGGGGAGCTCTGGAAACACCATATATTTT. This gives the protein CAAGSSGNTIYF.

V and J are TRBV11-3 and TRBJ1-1, with 9 bases aligning to TRBD1. CDR1 and CDR2 from the germline V gene are SGHNT and YENEEA. This CDR3 has 15 residues. V was clipped by 5 bases and J by 7 bases; unmatched bases: 11. Here the CDR3 DNA reads TGTGCCAGCAGCGACCGGGACAGGGCACATATTGAAGCTTTCTTT. It is translated as CASSDRDRAHIEAFF.

This clonotype has just one count. The chain carries TRBV5-1 and TRBJ1-5; 7 nucleotides agree with TRBD1. V gave up 5 bases and J gave up 1 base; unmatched junction bases: 6. In germline, CDR1 is SGHRS, CDR2 YFSETQ. The CDR3 has 15 amino acids. CDR3 sequence (DNA): TGCGCCAGCAGGCCAGGACAGGAAAGCAATCAGCCCCAGCATTTT. Its protein product is CASRPGQESNQPQHF.

This clonotype was observed a few times. The chain recombines TRBV7-9 with TRBJ2-5; TRBD2 might be the D (6 bases). Germline CDR1 SEHNR, CDR2 FQNEAQ (reference sequence). This CDR3 spans 15 amino acids. The germline V and J ends were trimmed by 5 bases and 5 bases, with 18 bases remaining between them. The DNA of the CDR3 is TGTGCCAGCAGCCCCCCGGGACTGTTTGGTGAGACCCAGTACTTC. The encoded protein is CASSPPGLFGETQYF.

The V call is TRBV11-3, the J call TRBJ2-7; no definite D call. Germline lookup yields CDR1 SGHNT and CDR2 YENEEA. The V end was cut by 5 bases, the J end by 6 bases, with 11 bases between. This CDR3 contains 12 residues. CDR3 region: CASSSDRPEQYF. The DNA of the CDR3 is TGTGCCAGCAGCAGCGACCGACCCGAGCAGTACTTC.

This clonotype was seen more than once but under ten times. This chain uses TRBV6-2 or TRBV6-3 with TRBJ1-1; D possibly corresponds to TRBD1 (6 bases). The germline CDR1 and CDR2 sequences are MNHEY and SVGEGT. V dropped 6 bases and J dropped 2 bases, with 16 bases sitting between them. The CDR3 is 15 amino acids. The CDR3 DNA is TGTGCCAGCAGAGAAGGACAGAGGTTCAACACTGAAGCTTTCTTT. Its protein is CASREGQRFNTEAFF.

This clonotype appeared a few times. This chain links TRBV6-2 or TRBV6-3 with TRBJ2-7; TRBD2 matches 7 bases. This CDR3 has 15 amino acids. Germline V CDR1 and CDR2: MNHEY, SVGEGT. The V segment lost 7 bases and the J segment 6 bases; nucleotides outside the gene matches: 15. The CDR3 sequence is CASTKGGTGGSEQYF. The CDR3, as DNA: TGTGCCAGCACCAAAGGCGGGACGGGAGGATCCGAGCAGTACTTC.

The V and J genes are TRBV2 and TRBJ1-6; 7 bases are a match to TRBD1. The CDR3 is 15 residues long. With V trimmed by 6 bases and J by 9 bases, 11 bases remained unmatched. Germline V lookup: CDR1 SNHLY, CDR2 FYNNEI. This CDR3 reads CASRLLGQSSSPLHF. In DNA, the CDR3 is TGTGCCAGCAGACTCCTGGGACAGAGCTCTTCACCCCTCCACTTT.